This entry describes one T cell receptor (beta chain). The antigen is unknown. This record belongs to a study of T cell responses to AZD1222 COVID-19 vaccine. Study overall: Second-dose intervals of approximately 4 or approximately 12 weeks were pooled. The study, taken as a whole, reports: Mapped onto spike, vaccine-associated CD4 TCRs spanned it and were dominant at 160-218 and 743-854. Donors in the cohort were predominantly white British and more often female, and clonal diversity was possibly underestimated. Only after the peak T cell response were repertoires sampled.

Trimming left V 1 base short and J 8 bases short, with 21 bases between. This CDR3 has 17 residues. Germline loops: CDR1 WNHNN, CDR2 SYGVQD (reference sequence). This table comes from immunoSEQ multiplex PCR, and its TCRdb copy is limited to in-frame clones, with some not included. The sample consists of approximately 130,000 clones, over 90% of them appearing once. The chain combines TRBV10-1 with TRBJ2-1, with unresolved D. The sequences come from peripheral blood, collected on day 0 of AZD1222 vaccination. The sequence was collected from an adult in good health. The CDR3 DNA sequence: TGCGCCAGCAGTGAGTATGCGGATGGTAAAAGTCGGGATGAGCAGTTCTTC. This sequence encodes CASSEYADGKSRDEQFF.